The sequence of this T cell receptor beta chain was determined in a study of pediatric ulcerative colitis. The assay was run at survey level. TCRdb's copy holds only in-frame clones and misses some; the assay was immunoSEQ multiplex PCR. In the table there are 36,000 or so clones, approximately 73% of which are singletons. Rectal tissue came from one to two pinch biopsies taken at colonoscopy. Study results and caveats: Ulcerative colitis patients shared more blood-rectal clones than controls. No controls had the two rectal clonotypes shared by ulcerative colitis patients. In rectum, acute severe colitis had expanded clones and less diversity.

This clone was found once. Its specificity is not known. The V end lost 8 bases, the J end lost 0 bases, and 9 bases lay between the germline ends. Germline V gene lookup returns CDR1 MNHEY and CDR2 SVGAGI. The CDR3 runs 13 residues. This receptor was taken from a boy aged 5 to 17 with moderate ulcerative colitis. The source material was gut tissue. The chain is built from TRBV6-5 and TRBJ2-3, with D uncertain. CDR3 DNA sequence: TGTGCCAGCGGGGTCCTTAGCACAGATACGCAGTATTTT. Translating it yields CASGVLSTDTQYF.